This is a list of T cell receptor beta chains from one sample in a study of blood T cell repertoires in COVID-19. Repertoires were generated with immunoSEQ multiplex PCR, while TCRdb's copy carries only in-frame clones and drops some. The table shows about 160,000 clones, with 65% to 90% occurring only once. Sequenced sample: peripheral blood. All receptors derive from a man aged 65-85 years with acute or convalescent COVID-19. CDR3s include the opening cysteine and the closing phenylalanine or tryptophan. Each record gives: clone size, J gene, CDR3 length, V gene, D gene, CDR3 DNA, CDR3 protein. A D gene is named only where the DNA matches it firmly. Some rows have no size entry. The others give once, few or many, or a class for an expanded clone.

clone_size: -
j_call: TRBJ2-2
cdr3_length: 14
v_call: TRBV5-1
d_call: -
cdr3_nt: TGCGCCAGCAGCTTGGCCCAGGGGTCCGGGGAGCTGTTTTTT
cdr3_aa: CASSLAQGSGELFF

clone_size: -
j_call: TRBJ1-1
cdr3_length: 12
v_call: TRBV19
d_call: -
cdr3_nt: TGTGCCAGTACGATTGGCCTGATGGAAGCTTTCTTT
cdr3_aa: CASTIGLMEAFF

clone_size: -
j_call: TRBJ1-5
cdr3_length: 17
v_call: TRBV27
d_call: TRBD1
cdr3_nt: TGTGCCAGCAGTACCCGACAGGGATGGGGGGACATTCAGCCCCAGCATTTT
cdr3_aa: CASSTRQGWGDIQPQHF

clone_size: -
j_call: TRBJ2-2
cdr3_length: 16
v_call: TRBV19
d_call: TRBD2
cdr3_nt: TGTGCCAGTAGTATGTCGCTAGCGGGAGTGTCCGGGGAGCTGTTTTTT
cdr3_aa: CASSMSLAGVSGELFF

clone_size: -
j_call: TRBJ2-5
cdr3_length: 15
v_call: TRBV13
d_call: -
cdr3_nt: TGTGCCAGCAGCTTAGGGCCTAGGACTGAAGAGACCCAGTACTTC
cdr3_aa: CASSLGPRTEETQYF

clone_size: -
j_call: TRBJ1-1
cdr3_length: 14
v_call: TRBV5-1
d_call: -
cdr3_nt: TGCGCCAGCAGCTTGGATCTCTTGAACACTGAAGCTTTCTTT
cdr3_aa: CASSLDLLNTEAFF

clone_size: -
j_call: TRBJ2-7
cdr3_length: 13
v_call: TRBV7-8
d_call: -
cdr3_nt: TGTGCCAGCAGCTTAGAGCTGGGCCGAGAGCAGTACTTC
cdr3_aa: CASSLELGREQYF

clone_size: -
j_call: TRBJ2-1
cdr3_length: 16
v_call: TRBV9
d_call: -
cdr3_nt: TGTGCCAGCAGCGTGGGGCCCCAGAGCTCCTACAATGAGCAGTTCTTC
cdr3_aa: CASSVGPQSSYNEQFF

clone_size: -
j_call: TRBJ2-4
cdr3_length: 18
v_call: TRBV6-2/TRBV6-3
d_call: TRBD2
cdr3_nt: TGTGCCAGCAGTTACGGACAGGATGCGACTAGCGGGGTAAACATTCAGTACTTC
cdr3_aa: CASSYGQDATSGVNIQYF

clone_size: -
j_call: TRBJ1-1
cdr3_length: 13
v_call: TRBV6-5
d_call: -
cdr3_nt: TGTGCCAGCCTCGACAGGATGTTTACTGAAGCTTTCTTT
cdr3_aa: CASLDRMFTEAFF

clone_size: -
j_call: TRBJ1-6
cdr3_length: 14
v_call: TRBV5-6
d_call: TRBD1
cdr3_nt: TGTGCCAGCAGCTTGGGGGACAGGAATTCACCCCTCCACTTT
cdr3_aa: CASSLGDRNSPLHF

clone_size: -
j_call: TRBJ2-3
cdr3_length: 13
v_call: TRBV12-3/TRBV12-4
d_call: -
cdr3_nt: TGTGCCAGCAGTTTTCAGGGAACAGATACGCAGTATTTT
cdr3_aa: CASSFQGTDTQYF

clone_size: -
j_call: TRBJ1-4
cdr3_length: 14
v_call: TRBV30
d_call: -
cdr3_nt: TGTGCCTGGAGCCGGACTGCAACTAATGAAAAACTGTTTTTT
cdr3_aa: CAWSRTATNEKLFF

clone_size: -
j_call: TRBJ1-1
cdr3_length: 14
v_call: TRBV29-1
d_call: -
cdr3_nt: TGCAGCGTTGACAAAGCGGGATTGAACACTGAAGCTTTCTTT
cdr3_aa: CSVDKAGLNTEAFF

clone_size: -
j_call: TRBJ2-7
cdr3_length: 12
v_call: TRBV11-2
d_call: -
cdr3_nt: TGTGCCAGCAGCTTAGCAGGGAACGAGCAGTACTTC
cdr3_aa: CASSLAGNEQYF

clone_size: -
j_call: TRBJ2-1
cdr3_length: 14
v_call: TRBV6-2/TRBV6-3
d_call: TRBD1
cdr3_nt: TGTGCCAGCAGTTACTCAGGGACAGTCAATGAGCAGTTCTTC
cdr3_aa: CASSYSGTVNEQFF

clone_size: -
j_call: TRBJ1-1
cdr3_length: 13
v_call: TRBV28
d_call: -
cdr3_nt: TGTGCCAGCAGTTTCACAGGGCGAACTGAAGCTTTCTTT
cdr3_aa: CASSFTGRTEAFF

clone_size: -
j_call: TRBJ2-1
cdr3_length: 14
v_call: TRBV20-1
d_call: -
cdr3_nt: TGCAGTGCTAGTGGGGGCGGGAGTTACAATGAGCAGTTCTTC
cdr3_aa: CSASGGGSYNEQFF

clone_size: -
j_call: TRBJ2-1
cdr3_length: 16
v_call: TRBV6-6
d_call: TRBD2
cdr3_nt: TGTGCCAGCAGTTACGGCAGCGGGATAACACACAATGAGCAGTTCTTC
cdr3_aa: CASSYGSGITHNEQFF

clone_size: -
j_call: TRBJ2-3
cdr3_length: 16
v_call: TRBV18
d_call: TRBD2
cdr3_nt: TGTGCCAGCTCTCCGACTAGCGGGAGTGGGACAGATACGCAGTATTTT
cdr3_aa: CASSPTSGSGTDTQYF

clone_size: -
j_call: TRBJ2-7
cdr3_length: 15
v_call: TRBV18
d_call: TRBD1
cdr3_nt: TGTGCCAGCTCACACCCGGGACAGACCACCGACGAGCAGTACTTC
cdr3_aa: CASSHPGQTTDEQYF

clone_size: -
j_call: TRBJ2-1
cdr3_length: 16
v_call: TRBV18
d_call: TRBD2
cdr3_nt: TGTGCCAGCTCACTAGCCGGGACTAGCGGTTACAATGAGCAGTTCTTC
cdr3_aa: CASSLAGTSGYNEQFF

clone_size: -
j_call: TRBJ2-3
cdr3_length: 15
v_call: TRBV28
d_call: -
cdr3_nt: TGTGCCAGCAGTTTAGCGGGAAGTCGCACAGATACGCAGTATTTT
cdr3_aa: CASSLAGSRTDTQYF

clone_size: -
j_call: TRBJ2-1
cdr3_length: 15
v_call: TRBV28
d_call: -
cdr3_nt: TGTGCCAGCAGTCCCGCGGGGGCTAGCTACAATGAGCAGTTCTTC
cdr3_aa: CASSPAGASYNEQFF

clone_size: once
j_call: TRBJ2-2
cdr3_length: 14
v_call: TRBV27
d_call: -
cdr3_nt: TGTGCCAGCAGTTTAACACCGAACACCGGGGAGCTGTTTTTT
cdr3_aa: CASSLTPNTGELFF

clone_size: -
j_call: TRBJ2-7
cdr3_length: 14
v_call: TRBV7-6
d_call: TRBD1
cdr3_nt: TGTGCCAGCAGCCCAAAGACAGGGTCCTACGAGCAGTACTTC
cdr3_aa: CASSPKTGSYEQYF

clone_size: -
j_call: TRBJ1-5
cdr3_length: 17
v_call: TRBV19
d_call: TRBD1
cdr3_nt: TGTGCCAGTAGTAGGGACAGGGGACAAGGGGGCAATCAGCCCCAGCATTTT
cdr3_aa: CASSRDRGQGGNQPQHF

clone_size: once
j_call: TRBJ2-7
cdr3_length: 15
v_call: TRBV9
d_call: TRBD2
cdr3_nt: TGTGCCAGCAGCCAGACTAGCGCGAGCTCCTACGAGCAGTACTTC
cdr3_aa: CASSQTSASSYEQYF

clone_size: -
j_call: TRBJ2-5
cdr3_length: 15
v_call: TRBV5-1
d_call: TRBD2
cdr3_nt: TGCGCCAGCAGCCCACCGTCAGCGGGAGAAGAGACCCAGTACTTC
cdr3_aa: CASSPPSAGEETQYF

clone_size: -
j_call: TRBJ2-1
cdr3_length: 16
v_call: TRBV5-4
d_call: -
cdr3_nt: TGTGCCAGCAGCTTGTCGTTGGGGGGAGTCGGTAATGAGCAGTTCTTC
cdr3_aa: CASSLSLGGVGNEQFF

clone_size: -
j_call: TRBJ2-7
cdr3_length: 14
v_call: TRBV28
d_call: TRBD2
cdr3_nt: TGTGCCAGCAGTTCGACTAGCGGGAGACTCGAGCAGTACTTC
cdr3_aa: CASSSTSGRLEQYF

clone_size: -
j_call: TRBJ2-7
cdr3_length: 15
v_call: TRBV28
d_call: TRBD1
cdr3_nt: TGTGCCAGCAGTTTATTAGGGACAGGGTCCTACGAGCAGTACTTC
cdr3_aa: CASSLLGTGSYEQYF

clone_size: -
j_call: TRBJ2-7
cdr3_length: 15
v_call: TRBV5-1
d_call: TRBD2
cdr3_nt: TGCGCCAGCAGCAGACTAGCGGGAGGGCCGGACGAGCAGTACTTC
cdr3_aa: CASSRLAGGPDEQYF

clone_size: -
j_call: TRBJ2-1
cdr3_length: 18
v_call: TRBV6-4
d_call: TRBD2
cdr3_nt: TGTGCCAGCAGCCTTTATCCGGGACTAGCGGGCGAATACAATGAGCAGTTCTTC
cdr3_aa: CASSLYPGLAGEYNEQFF

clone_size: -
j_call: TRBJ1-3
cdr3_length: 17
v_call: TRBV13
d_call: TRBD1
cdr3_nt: TGTGCCAGCAGCTTAGGGGACAGGGGGCTTGCTGGAAACACCATATATTTT
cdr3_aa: CASSLGDRGLAGNTIYF

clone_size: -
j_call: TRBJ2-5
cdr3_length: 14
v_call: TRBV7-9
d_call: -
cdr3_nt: TGTGCCAGCAGCTTAGTTGAAGCTTTGGAGACCCAGTACTTC
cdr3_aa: CASSLVEALETQYF

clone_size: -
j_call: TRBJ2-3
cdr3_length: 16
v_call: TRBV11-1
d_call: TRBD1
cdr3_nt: TGTGCCAGCAGCGCCCCGAGGGGGCTTGGCACAGATACGCAGTATTTT
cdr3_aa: CASSAPRGLGTDTQYF

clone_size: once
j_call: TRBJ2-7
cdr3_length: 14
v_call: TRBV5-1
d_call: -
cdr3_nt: TGCGCCAGCAGCCGGGCCTCCGGGGATTCCGAGCAGTACTTC
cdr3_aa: CASSRASGDSEQYF

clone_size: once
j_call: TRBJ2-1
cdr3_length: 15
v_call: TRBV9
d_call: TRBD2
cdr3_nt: TGTGCCAGCACGTCTAGCGGGGCTTCCTACAATGAGCAGTTCTTC
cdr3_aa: CASTSSGASYNEQFF

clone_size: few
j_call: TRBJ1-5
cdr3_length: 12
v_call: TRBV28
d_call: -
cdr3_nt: TGTGCCAGCAGCCTAGCGTCTCGGGCCCAGCATTTT
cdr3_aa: CASSLASRAQHF

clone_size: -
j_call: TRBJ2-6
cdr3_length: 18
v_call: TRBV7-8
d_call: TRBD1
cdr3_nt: TGTGCCAGCAGCTCACCGGGACAGAAAAGCCCTGGGGCCAACGTCCTGACTTTC
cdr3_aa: CASSSPGQKSPGANVLTF

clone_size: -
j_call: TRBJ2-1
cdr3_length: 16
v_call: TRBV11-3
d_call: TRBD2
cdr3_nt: TGTGCCAGCAGCTCTGGACTAGCGGGAGGAGTAAATGAGCAGTTCTTC
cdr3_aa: CASSSGLAGGVNEQFF

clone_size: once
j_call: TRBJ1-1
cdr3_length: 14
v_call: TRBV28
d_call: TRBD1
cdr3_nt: TGTGCCAGCAGTTTGTCAGGGGGCAAGGCTGAAGCTTTCTTT
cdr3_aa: CASSLSGGKAEAFF

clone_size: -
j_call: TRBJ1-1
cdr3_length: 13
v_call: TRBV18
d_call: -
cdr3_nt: TGTGCCAGCTCACTCCAGACACACTCCGAAGCTTTCTTT
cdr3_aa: CASSLQTHSEAFF

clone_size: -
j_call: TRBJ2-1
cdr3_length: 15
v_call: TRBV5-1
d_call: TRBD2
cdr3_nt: TGCGCCAGCAGCCCCACTGGCGGGAGTGTTAATGAGCAGTTCTTC
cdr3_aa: CASSPTGGSVNEQFF

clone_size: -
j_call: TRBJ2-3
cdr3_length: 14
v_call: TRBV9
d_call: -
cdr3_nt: TGTGCCAGCAGCCTCGTCGGAGTCGCAGATACGCAGTATTTT
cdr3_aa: CASSLVGVADTQYF

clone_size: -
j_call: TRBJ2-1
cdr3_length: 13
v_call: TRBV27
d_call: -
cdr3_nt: TGTGCCAGCAGTTTAGAGGCGTGGGATGAGCAGTTCTTC
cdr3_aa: CASSLEAWDEQFF

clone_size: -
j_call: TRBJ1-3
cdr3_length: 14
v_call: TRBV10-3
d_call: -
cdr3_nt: TGTGCCGCACAAGACAGAACCTCTGGAAACACCATATATTTT
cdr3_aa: CAAQDRTSGNTIYF

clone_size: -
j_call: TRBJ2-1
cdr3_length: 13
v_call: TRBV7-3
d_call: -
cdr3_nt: TGTGCCAGCAGCTTACAACTACACAATGAGCAGTTCTTC
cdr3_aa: CASSLQLHNEQFF

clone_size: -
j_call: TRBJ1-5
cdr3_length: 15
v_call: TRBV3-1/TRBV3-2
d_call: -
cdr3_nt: TGTGCCAGCAGCCAAGACGCAGGGCCTAATCAGCCCCAGCATTTT
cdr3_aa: CASSQDAGPNQPQHF

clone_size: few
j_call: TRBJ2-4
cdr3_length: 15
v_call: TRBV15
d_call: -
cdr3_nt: TGTGCCACCAGCAGCGGGACACTAGCCAAAAACATTCAGTACTTC
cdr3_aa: CATSSGTLAKNIQYF

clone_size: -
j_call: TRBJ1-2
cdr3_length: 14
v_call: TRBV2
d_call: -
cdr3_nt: TGTGCCAGCAGTGAAGCGCCGGGACAAGATGGCTACACCTTC
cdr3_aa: CASSEAPGQDGYTF

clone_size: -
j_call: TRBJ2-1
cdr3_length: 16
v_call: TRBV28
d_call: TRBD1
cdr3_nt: TGTGCCAGCAGTTTAAAGGCCGGGACAGGGGGTGGTGAGCAGTTCTTC
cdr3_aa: CASSLKAGTGGGEQFF

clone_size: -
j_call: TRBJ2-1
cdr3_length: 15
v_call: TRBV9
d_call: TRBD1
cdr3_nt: TGTGCCAGCAGCCCTGGACAGGGATCCTACAATGAGCAGTTCTTC
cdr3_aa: CASSPGQGSYNEQFF